These T cell receptor beta chains were read from a single sample in a study of OX40 agonist ivuxolimab in advanced cancers. Measured with immunoSEQ multiplex PCR; TCRdb has only the in-frame clones, and not every one. The repertoire has around 95,000 clones, nearly 90% of them found once; the top ten carry roughly 0.16%. Source: CD4+ or CD8+ T cells sorted from blood, taken in a trial of the OX40 agonist ivuxolimab. These TCRs come from an adult with an advanced solid tumor such as melanoma, head and neck, liver or kidney cancer. CDR3s include the opening cysteine and the closing phenylalanine or tryptophan. The order of the fields is D gene, V gene, J gene, clone size, CDR3 protein, CDR3 DNA. The D gene is left open where the match is weak. Size is stated for part of the rows, as once, few or many counts, or as a class when the clone is expanded.

NA	TRBV30	TRBJ2-1	once	CAWGGTSGSYNEQFF	TGTGCCTGGGGGGGAACTAGTGGCTCCTACAATGAGCAGTTCTTC
NA	TRBV19	TRBJ1-2	NA	CASSIRAGVGYTF	TGTGCCAGTAGTATCAGGGCAGGGGTCGGCTACACCTTC
NA	TRBV6-1	TRBJ2-2	NA	CATRGGRGTGELFF	TGTGCCACCAGGGGGGGGCGCGGCACCGGGGAGCTGTTTTTT
TRBD1	TRBV5-1	TRBJ1-3	NA	CASSPGGGIGNTIYF	TGCGCCAGCAGCCCGGGAGGGGGCATTGGAAACACCATATATTTT
TRBD2	TRBV11-2	TRBJ2-5	once	CASSSAVGGRGTQYF	TGTGCCAGCAGCTCCGCCGTCGGGGGGAGGGGGACCCAGTACTTC
TRBD1	TRBV11-2	TRBJ1-2	NA	CASSPPGQGYGYTF	TGTGCCAGCAGCCCCCCGGGACAGGGGTATGGCTACACCTTC
TRBD1	TRBV5-1	TRBJ1-4	NA	CASSKGQGQTNEKLFF	TGCGCCAGCAGCAAAGGACAGGGCCAAACTAATGAAAAACTGTTTTTT
NA	TRBV7-8	TRBJ2-4	NA	CASSGRQVPEKIQYF	TGTGCCAGCAGCGGCCGACAGGTTCCAGAGAAGATTCAGTACTTC
NA	TRBV27	TRBJ2-7	NA	CASSSGYEQYF	TGTGCCAGCAGTTCCGGCTACGAGCAGTACTTC
NA	TRBV19	TRBJ1-2	once	CASSKGENYGYTF	TGTGCCAGTAGTAAAGGGGAGAACTATGGCTACACCTTC
TRBD2	TRBV19	TRBJ2-5	NA	CASSVRRGGETQYF	TGTGCCAGTAGTGTGCGGCGGGGGGGAGAGACCCAGTACTTC
NA	TRBV5-4	TRBJ2-2	NA	CASSPPGLNTGELFF	TGTGCCAGCAGCCCACCGGGACTCAACACCGGGGAGCTGTTTTTT
NA	TRBV5-4	TRBJ1-2	NA	CASSLDRAHGYTF	TGTGCCAGCAGCTTGGACAGGGCCCATGGCTACACCTTC
NA	TRBV7-3	TRBJ1-6	NA	CASSKEAGRTNSPLHF	TGTGCCAGCAGCAAAGAGGCAGGGCGGACTAATTCACCCCTCCACTTT
NA	TRBV6-1	TRBJ1-6	NA	CATLQGYNSPLHF	TGTGCCACTCTGCAGGGATATAATTCACCCCTCCACTTT
NA	TRBV6-1	TRBJ1-2	NA	CASRTPGAGDYGYTF	TGTGCCAGCAGGACCCCCGGGGCGGGAGACTATGGCTACACCTTC
NA	TRBV6-1	TRBJ1-5	NA	CASLQTGNQPQHF	TGTGCCAGCTTACAGACAGGTAATCAGCCCCAGCATTTT
TRBD1	TRBV7-9	TRBJ2-5	NA	CASSSGQGPQETQYF	TGTGCCAGCAGCTCCGGACAGGGGCCGCAAGAGACCCAGTACTTC
NA	TRBV5-1	TRBJ2-2	NA	CASSLGVVTGELFF	TGCGCCAGCAGCTTGGGGGTTGTCACCGGGGAGCTGTTTTTT
TRBD1	TRBV4-2	TRBJ2-7	NA	CASSQEVFAGQGFGYSYEQYF	TGTGCCAGCAGCCAAGAAGTGTTTGCGGGACAGGGCTTCGGGTACTCCTACGAGCAGTACTTC
TRBD2	TRBV27	TRBJ2-3	NA	CASSLSERGTDTQYF	TGTGCCAGCAGTTTATCAGAGCGGGGTACAGATACGCAGTATTTT
NA	TRBV5-4	TRBJ2-1	once	CASSLVGGGLVHNEQFF	TGTGCCAGCAGCTTGGTCGGTGGGGGACTGGTCCACAATGAGCAGTTCTTC
NA	TRBV5-4	TRBJ2-7	NA	CASSFTSNHEQYF	TGTGCCAGCAGCTTTACGAGCAACCACGAGCAGTACTTC
NA	TRBV7-8	TRBJ1-2	NA	CASSLGEYYGYTF	TGTGCCAGCAGCTTAGGGGAGTACTATGGCTACACCTTC
TRBD1	TRBV5-4	TRBJ1-2	NA	CASSFYRGTGYGYTF	TGTGCCAGCAGCTTTTACAGGGGGACAGGCTATGGCTACACCTTC
NA	TRBV2	TRBJ1-5	NA	CASRSGGGNQPQHF	TGTGCCAGCAGGAGCGGCGGGGGCAATCAGCCCCAGCATTTT
NA	TRBV18	TRBJ1-3	NA	CASSPNVSRKGNTIYF	TGTGCCAGCTCACCAAATGTCAGCAGGAAAGGAAACACCATATATTTT
NA	TRBV2	TRBJ1-4	NA	CASSEEPLKLFF	TGTGCCAGCAGTGAGGAGCCACTAAAACTGTTTTTT
NA	TRBV5-6	TRBJ2-5	NA	CASSPTRKTQYF	TGTGCCAGCAGCCCTACTAGAAAGACCCAGTACTTC
NA	TRBV6-5	TRBJ1-1	NA	CASSGSRDTEAFF	TGTGCCAGCAGCGGGAGTCGGGACACTGAAGCTTTCTTT
NA	TRBV6-5	TRBJ2-7	NA	CASSYSSEQYF	TGTGCCAGCAGTTACTCCAGTGAGCAGTACTTC
TRBD1	TRBV7-6	TRBJ2-2	NA	CASSRTGSGELFF	TGTGCCAGCAGCAGGACAGGGTCCGGGGAGCTGTTTTTT
NA	TRBV6-1	TRBJ1-1	NA	CASSGPWGTEAFF	TGTGCCAGCAGTGGACCCTGGGGGACTGAAGCTTTCTTT
TRBD2	TRBV15	TRBJ2-5	NA	CATSRVSGLAGETQYF	TGTGCCACCAGCAGAGTTTCCGGTCTAGCGGGAGAGACCCAGTACTTC
TRBD2	TRBV10-2	TRBJ2-5	NA	CASSDWAGDGTQYF	TGCGCCAGCAGTGATTGGGCGGGGGACGGGACCCAGTACTTC
TRBD2	TRBV30	TRBJ2-5	NA	CAWSRSGGQETQYF	TGTGCCTGGAGTAGGTCGGGGGGGCAAGAGACCCAGTACTTC
NA	TRBV4-1	TRBJ1-3	NA	CASSQEQHQAGSGNTIYF	TGCGCCAGCAGCCAGGAACAGCACCAAGCTGGCTCTGGAAACACCATATATTTT
TRBD1	TRBV27	TRBJ2-1	NA	CASGRTGGSYEQFF	TGTGCCAGCGGGAGGACAGGGGGCTCATATGAGCAGTTCTTC
TRBD2	TRBV5-4	TRBJ2-2	NA	CASSSPRGRTTGELFF	TGTGCCAGCAGCTCCCCGCGGGGGAGAACCACCGGGGAGCTGTTTTTT
TRBD1	TRBV27	TRBJ2-1	once	CASSPRTGGVPATYNEQFF	TGTGCCAGCAGTCCGCGGACAGGGGGAGTTCCAGCGACCTACAATGAGCAGTTCTTC